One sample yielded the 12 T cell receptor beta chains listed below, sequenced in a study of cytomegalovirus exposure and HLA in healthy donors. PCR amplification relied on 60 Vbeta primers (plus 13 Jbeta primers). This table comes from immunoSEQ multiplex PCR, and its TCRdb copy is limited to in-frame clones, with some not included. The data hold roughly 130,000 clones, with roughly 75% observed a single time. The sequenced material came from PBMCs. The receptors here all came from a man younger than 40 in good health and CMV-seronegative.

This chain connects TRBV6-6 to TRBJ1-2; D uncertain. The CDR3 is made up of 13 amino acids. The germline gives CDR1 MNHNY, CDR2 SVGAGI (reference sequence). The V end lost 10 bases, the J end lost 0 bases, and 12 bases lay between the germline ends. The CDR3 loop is CATHSGANYGYTF. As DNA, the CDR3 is TGTGCCACCCACAGCGGGGCTAACTATGGCTACACCTTC.

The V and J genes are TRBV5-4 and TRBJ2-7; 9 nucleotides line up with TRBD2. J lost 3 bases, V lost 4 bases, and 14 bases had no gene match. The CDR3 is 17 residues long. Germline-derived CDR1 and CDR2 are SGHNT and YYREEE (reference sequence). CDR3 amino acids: CASSRGGTSSSYYEQYF. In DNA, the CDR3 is TGTGCCAGCAGCCGGGGGGGGACTAGCAGTTCCTACTACGAGCAGTACTTC.

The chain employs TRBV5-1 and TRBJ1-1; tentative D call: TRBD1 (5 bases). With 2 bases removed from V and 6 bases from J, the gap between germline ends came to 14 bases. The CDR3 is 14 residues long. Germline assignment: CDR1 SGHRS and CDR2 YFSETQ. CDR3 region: CASSFSGKRAEAFF. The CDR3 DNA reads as TGCGCCAGCAGCTTCTCAGGGAAACGCGCTGAAGCTTTCTTT.

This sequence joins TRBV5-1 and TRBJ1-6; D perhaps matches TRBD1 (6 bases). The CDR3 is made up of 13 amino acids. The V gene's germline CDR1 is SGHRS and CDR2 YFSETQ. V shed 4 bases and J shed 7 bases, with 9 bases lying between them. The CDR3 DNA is TGCGCCAGCAGCCCAGGACAGAATTCACCCCTCCACTTT. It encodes CASSPGQNSPLHF.

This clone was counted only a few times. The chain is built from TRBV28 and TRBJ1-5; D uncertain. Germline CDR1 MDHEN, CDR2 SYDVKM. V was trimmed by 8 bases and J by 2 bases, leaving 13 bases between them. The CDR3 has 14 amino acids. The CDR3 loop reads CASAHGIRNQPQHF. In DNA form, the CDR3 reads TGTGCCAGCGCCCACGGGATACGCAATCAGCCCCAGCATTTT.

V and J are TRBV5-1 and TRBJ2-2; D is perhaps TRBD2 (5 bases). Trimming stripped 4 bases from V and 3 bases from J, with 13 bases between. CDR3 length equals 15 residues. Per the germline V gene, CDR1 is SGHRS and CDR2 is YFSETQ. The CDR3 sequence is CASSPGWVHTGELFF. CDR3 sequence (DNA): TGCGCCAGCAGCCCGGGGTGGGTTCACACCGGGGAGCTGTTTTTT.

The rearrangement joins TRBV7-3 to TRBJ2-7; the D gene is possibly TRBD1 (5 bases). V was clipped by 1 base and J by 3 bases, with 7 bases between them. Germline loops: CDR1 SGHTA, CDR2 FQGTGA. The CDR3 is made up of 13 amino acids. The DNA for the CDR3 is TGTGCCAGCAGCTTAAACAGGTTCTACGAGCAGTACTTC. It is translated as CASSLNRFYEQYF.

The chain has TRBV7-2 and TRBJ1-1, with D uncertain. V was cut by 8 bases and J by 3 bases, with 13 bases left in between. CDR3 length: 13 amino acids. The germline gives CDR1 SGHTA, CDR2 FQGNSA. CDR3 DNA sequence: TGTGCCAGCGCCCAAACGAGAGACACTGAAGCTTTCTTT. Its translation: CASAQTRDTEAFF.

The CDR3 reads CASSDSPPGSGGTHEQFF. CDR3 DNA: TGTGCCAGCAGTGACTCCCCTCCGGGTAGCGGGGGAACCCATGAGCAGTTCTTC. This chain links TRBV6-4 with TRBJ2-1; the match to TRBD2 covers 9 bases. Germline assignment: CDR1 MRHNA and CDR2 SNTAGT. Trimming took 0 bases from V and 8 from J; bases not matched to a gene: 14. This CDR3 is 18 amino acids long.

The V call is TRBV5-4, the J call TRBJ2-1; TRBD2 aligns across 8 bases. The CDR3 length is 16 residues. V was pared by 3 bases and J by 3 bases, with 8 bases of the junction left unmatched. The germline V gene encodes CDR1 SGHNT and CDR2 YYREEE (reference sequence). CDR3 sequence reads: CASSSRLGGDYNEQFF. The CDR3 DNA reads TGTGCCAGCAGCTCCCGTCTCGGGGGGGACTACAATGAGCAGTTCTTC. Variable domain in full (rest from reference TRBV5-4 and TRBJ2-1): ETGVTQSPTHLIKTRGQQVTLRCSSQSGHNTVSWYQQALGQGPQFIFQYYREEENGRGNFPPRFSGLQFPNYSSELNVNALELDDSALYLCASSSRLGGDYNEQFFGPGTRLTVL.

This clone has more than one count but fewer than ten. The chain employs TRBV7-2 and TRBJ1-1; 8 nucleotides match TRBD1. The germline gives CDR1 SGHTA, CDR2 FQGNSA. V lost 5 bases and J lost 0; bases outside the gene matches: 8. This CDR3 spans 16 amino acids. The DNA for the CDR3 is TGTGCCAGCAGCCCGCGGACAGGGCTAATGAACACTGAAGCTTTCTTT. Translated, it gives CASSPRTGLMNTEAFF.

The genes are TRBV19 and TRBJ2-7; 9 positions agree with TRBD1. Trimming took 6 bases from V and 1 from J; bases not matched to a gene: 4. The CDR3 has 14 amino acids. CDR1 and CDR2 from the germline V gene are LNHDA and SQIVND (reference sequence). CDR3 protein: CASSGGQGSYEQYF. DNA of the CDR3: TGTGCCAGTAGCGGGGGACAGGGATCCTACGAGCAGTACTTC.